Listed here are 20 T cell receptor beta chains from one sample, sequenced in a study of identical twins. Using its own MiXCR run on the 5' RACE reads, TCRdb lists one record per CDR3 protein. Of 600,000 to 700,000 distinct CDR3 sequences detected, approximately 21% appear once; the ten largest clones hold more than 4%. The same sample was also studied in work on T cells expressing NK-cell markers.

The material sequenced was PBMCs. These receptors were taken from a young woman in good health.

The chain is built from TRBV10-2 and TRBJ2-1, with D perhaps being TRBD1 or TRBD2 (6 bases each). With 8 bases removed from V and 4 bases from J, the gap between germline ends came to 30 bases. CDR1 WSHSY and CDR2 SAAADI come from the germline V gene. The CDR3 has 19 amino acids. The DNA of the CDR3 is TGCGCCAGCCCGGGGGCCCTTACCGGGGGCCCACCTTATTACAATGAGCAGTTCTTC. This translates into CASPGALTGGPPYYNEQFF.

The chain has TRBV2 and TRBJ1-3, with D maybe TRBD1 (5 bases). The germline V and J ends were trimmed by 0 bases and 4 bases, with 10 bases remaining between them. Germline V gene data show CDR1 as SNHLY and CDR2 as FYNNEI. The CDR3 is 15 residues long. Here the CDR3 reads CASSEAPGIGNTIYF. The CDR3 nucleotides read TGTGCCAGCAGTGAAGCGCCAGGGATCGGAAACACCATATATTTT.

This clonotype was seen a few times. The V call is TRBV6-1, the J call TRBJ1-3; D not resolved. Germline lookup yields CDR1 MNHNS and CDR2 SASEGT. The CDR3 contains 13 residues. V gave up 8 bases and J gave up 0 bases, with 8 bases separating them. The CDR3 DNA sequence: TGTGCCAGCGCATTAGACTCTGGAAACACCATATATTTT. Translated, it gives CASALDSGNTIYF.

This clonotype appeared a few times. The rearrangement joins TRBV6-2 or TRBV6-3 to TRBJ1-1; possibly TRBD1 for D (6 bases). The CDR3 runs 13 residues. Germline V gene sequence: CDR1 MNHEY, CDR2 SVGEGT. Deletions cut 7 bases from V and 6 bases from J, with 15 bases between. CDR3 amino acids: CASTKPGEPEAFF. The CDR3 nucleotides read TGTGCCAGCACCAAACCAGGGGAGCCTGAAGCTTTCTTT.

This chain connects TRBV29-1 to TRBJ2-5; D is unclear. Trimming cost V 0 bases and J 8 bases, with 7 bases left between them. This CDR3 comprises 11 residues. CDR1 is SQVTM and CDR2 is ANQGSEA in the germline V gene. The CDR3, as DNA: TGCAGCGTTGAAGACTATTTAACCCAGTACTTC. It is translated as CSVEDYLTQYF.

This chain joins TRBV27 and TRBJ2-7; D may be TRBD2 (6 bases). Germline V gene sequence: CDR1 MNHEY, CDR2 SMNVEV (reference sequence). V was clipped by 6 bases and J by 3 bases, with 12 bases between them. The CDR3 totals 13 residues. The CDR3 sequence is CASSRAGNYEQYF. In nucleotides, the CDR3 is TGTGCCAGCAGCAGGGCGGGGAACTACGAGCAGTACTTC.

This clonotype was seen just once. J is TRBJ2-2 and V is TRBV12-3 or TRBV12-4; TRBD2 agrees at 10 bases. V was pared by 6 bases and J by 5 bases, with 6 bases of the junction left unmatched. The CDR3 has 15 amino acids. The CDR3 nucleotides read TGTGCCAGCAGATTTAGACTAGCGGGTACCGGGGAGCTGTTTTTT. Its protein is CASRFRLAGTGELFF.

The gene calls are TRBV7-8 and TRBJ2-1; D is unresolved. The CDR3 contains 15 residues. CDR1 and CDR2 (germline): SGHVS, FQNEAQ. V was trimmed by 3 bases and J by 1 base, leaving 10 bases between them. In DNA, the CDR3 is TGTGCCAGCAGCTTGTTTGAGAATTCCTACAATGAGCAGTTCTTC. Translating gives CASSLFENSYNEQFF.

The chain joins TRBV9 to TRBJ2-7; D not certain. There are 16 residues in the CDR3. Germline V gene sequence: CDR1 SGDLS, CDR2 YYNGEE. Trimming took 4 bases from V and 1 from J, leaving 18 bases between them. The CDR3, as DNA: TGTGCCAGCAGCCTGGGTTCGGGCAGGCGGTCCTACGAGCAGTACTTC. It codes for CASSLGSGRRSYEQYF.

This clonotype has at least ten counts. The J gene is TRBJ2-5, the V gene TRBV20-1; the D call may be TRBD1 or TRBD2 (5 bases each). The CDR3 sequence is 13 residues long. Germline loops: CDR1 DFQATT, CDR2 SNEGSKA (reference sequence). Deletions cut 3 bases from V and 1 base from J, with 9 bases between. Here the CDR3 reads CSARVGTQETQYF. DNA of the CDR3: TGCAGTGCTAGGGTAGGGACCCAAGAGACCCAGTACTTC.

This clonotype has ten or more counts. The chain is built from TRBV29-1 and TRBJ2-7; 8 positions agree with TRBD1. The CDR3 covers 12 residues. Germline CDR1 and CDR2: SQVTM and ANQGSEA. V was pared by 6 bases and J by 3 bases, with 4 bases of the junction left unmatched. The CDR3, as DNA: TGCAGCGTAAGCGGACAGGGCTACGAGCAGTACTTC. It translates to CSVSGQGYEQYF.

The rearrangement uses TRBV18 and TRBJ2-6; TRBD1 is a possible D gene (6 bases). Trimming stripped 4 bases from V and 0 bases from J, with 13 bases between. The germline V gene encodes CDR1 KGHSH and CDR2 LQKENI. The CDR3 is 17 residues long. CDR3 in amino acids: CASSLWTDISGANVLTF. DNA for the CDR3: TGTGCCAGCTCACTCTGGACAGACATCTCTGGGGCCAACGTCCTGACTTTC.

The chain joins TRBV10-2 to TRBJ2-7; 7 bases align to TRBD2. CDR3 length: 15 residues. Trimming cost V 8 bases and J 3 bases; bases outside gene matches: 13. CDR1 WSHSY and CDR2 SAAADI come from the germline V gene. The chain's CDR3 is CASRREPGLNYEQYF. CDR3 DNA sequence: TGCGCCAGCCGGAGGGAACCGGGACTAAACTACGAGCAGTACTTC.

The gene calls are TRBV20-1 and TRBJ2-2; 7 bases are shared with TRBD2. Germline V lookup: CDR1 DFQATT, CDR2 SNEGSKA (reference sequence). V dropped 6 bases and J dropped 7; count of bases not matched to a gene: 5. The CDR3 runs to 12 residues. The CDR3, as DNA: TGCAGTGCCCGCCCGGGGGGCGGGGAGCTGTTTTTT. Encoded protein: CSARPGGGELFF.

This clonotype has ten or more counts. The chain has TRBV29-1 and TRBJ1-2, with D maybe TRBD1 (6 bases). This CDR3 is 13 amino acids long. Trimming removed 6 bases at V and 6 bases at J, with 17 bases between. Germline V lookup: CDR1 SQVTM, CDR2 ANQGSEA. In DNA, the CDR3 is TGCAGCGTGGGGCGACTGGGGGCCAATGGCTACACCTTC. Amino acid sequence: CSVGRLGANGYTF.

This clonotype has ten or more counts. The chain is built from TRBV20-1 and TRBJ2-4; 11 positions match TRBD2. The CDR3 contains 16 residues. V dropped 3 bases and J dropped 2; count of bases not matched to a gene: 6. Looked up from germline, CDR1 is DFQATT and CDR2 is SNEGSKA (reference sequence). The CDR3 nucleotides read TGCAGTGCTAGTAGCGGGGGGGCCGGGACCAAAAACATTCAGTACTTC. Protein product: CSASSGGAGTKNIQYF.

The V and J genes are TRBV14 and TRBJ2-1; tentative D call: TRBD1 (6 bases). Germline assignment: CDR1 SGHDN and CDR2 FVKESK. The CDR3 is 15 amino acids. The germline V and J ends were trimmed by 4 bases and 1 base, with 11 bases remaining between them. CDR3 nucleotide sequence: TGTGCCAGCAGCCGGACAGAGATTTCCTACAATGAGCAGTTCTTC. Protein product: CASSRTEISYNEQFF.

This clonotype appeared a few times. The chain employs TRBV6-5 and TRBJ2-3; D gene ambiguous. V dropped 3 bases and J dropped 2 bases, with 9 bases sitting between them. Germline loops: CDR1 MNHEY, CDR2 SVGAGI. The CDR3 runs to 14 residues. CDR3 DNA: TGTGCCAGCAGTTATGGGCCCAACACAGATACGCAGTATTTT. As protein: CASSYGPNTDTQYF.

This clonotype was picked up a small number of times. The chain is built from TRBV4-1 and TRBJ2-1; D is ambiguous. Germline loops: CDR1 MGHRA, CDR2 YSYEKL. The CDR3 runs to 15 residues. V was clipped by 1 base and J by 4 bases, with 11 bases between them. The CDR3 protein is CASSQASATYNEQFF. CDR3 DNA: TGCGCCAGCAGCCAAGCCTCAGCGACTTACAATGAGCAGTTCTTC.

The chain has TRBV5-1 and TRBJ2-2; the D gene is possibly TRBD1 (5 bases). The V gene's germline CDR1 is SGHRS and CDR2 YFSETQ. V was clipped by 2 bases and J by 5 bases, with 10 bases between them. The CDR3 loop spans 14 amino acids. The CDR3 DNA is TGCGCCAGCAGCTTAACCAGGGTAACCGGGGAGCTGTTTTTT. It encodes CASSLTRVTGELFF.